Included here is one T cell receptor beta chain sequence, with context. What it binds is not known. CDR1 PRHDT and CDR2 FYEKMQ come from the germline V gene (reference sequence). The V segment lost 6 bases and the J segment 2 bases; nucleotides outside the gene matches: 5. This CDR3 is built from 15 residues. The donors were in the roughly 120-subject validation cohort, distinct from the roughly 700-subject first cohort. Using immunoSEQ multiplex PCR, the repertoire was profiled, and TCRdb retains in-frame clones only, with some absent. The sample lists some 190,000 clones, 86% seen once, with about 1.6% in the top ten. The data derive from a study of cytomegalovirus exposure and HLA in healthy donors. Broader study findings: Testing in vitro showed three CMV-associated chains specific for CMV antigens. Most sequenced TCRs were rare (though some public TCRs occurred in many donors).

The TCR was taken from a woman aged 18-35 years in good health and CMV-seronegative. Sequencing was performed on PBMCs. The chain joins TRBV13 to TRBJ2-5; 11 bases align to TRBD1. This CDR3 reads CASSHRDRGQETQYF. In nucleotides, the CDR3 is TGTGCCAGCAGTCACCGGGACAGGGGGCAAGAGACCCAGTACTTC.